There are many counts of the clone carrying this TCR beta chain. The antigen is undetermined. This sample stems from a study of T cells in Graves' hyperthyroidism and ophthalmopathy. Study results and caveats: A 13 V-J signature model discriminated ophthalmopathy versus stable hyperthyroidism.

Per germline, CDR1 ENHRY and CDR2 SYGVKD. V lost 4 bases to trimming and J lost 1 base; unmatched junction nucleotides: 6. CDR3 length equals 15 residues. The investigators amplified TCR beta CDR3 regions from RNA transcripts. HTBI primers were the set used in a first-round RT-PCR of the TCR CDR3. TCRdb called the multiplex PCR reads again in MiXCR, with one record for every CDR3 protein. The sample has hundreds of thousands of distinct CDR3 sequences; around a sixth are singletons. The hyperthyroidism was newly diagnosed and had lasted under 2 months; the patients were aged 18 to 65. Lactation, pregnancy, other autoimmune disease or uncontrolled infection led to exclusion of patients. Diagnosis rested on symptoms, serum thyroxine and TRAb, thyroid ultrasound, and orbital computed tomography.

The V gene is TRBV10-3, the J gene TRBJ2-5, with TRBD1 identical over 7 bases. What was sequenced was blood. The sequence was collected from a woman younger than 30 with Graves' hyperthyroidism. CDR3 sequence reads: CAISVSGTAQETQYF. The CDR3 nucleotides read TGTGCCATCAGTGTCTCCGGGACAGCCCAAGAGACCCAGTACTTC.